This T cell receptor (beta chain) derives from a study of graft-versus-host responses after intestinal transplantation. Notes on the study in general: Peak circulating GvH clone levels were associated with early post-transplant HvG declines. Some patients had graft-donor T cell macrochimerism. In their allografts, the ratios of graft-versus-host to host-versus-graft T cell clones were high. There were GvH clones found in recipient marrow, and some of them appeared first in ileum or blood.

Sequencing was performed with immunoSEQ multiplex PCR; in TCRdb, only in-frame clones are kept and a portion is missing. This sample has about 70,000 clones, with less than 95% found just once. Concerning this clone itself: Its specificity is unknown.

Material: unstimulated CD8+ T cells sorted from spleen or lymph node cells, obtained before intestinal transplant. This receptor was identified in a human donor who received an intestinal transplant.

CDR3 sequence (DNA): TGTGCCAGTACCGAGGCGACTGAAGCTTTCTTT. Translated: CASTEATEAFF. The chain combines TRBV19 with TRBJ1-1; D remains ambiguous. The germline V gene encodes CDR1 LNHDA and CDR2 SQIVND (reference sequence). The CDR3 totals 11 residues. Trimming removed 7 bases at V and 5 bases at J, with 8 bases between.